This passage covers 2 T cell receptor beta chains from one sample sequenced in a study of T cells in localized non-small cell lung cancer. Sequencing used immunoSEQ multiplex PCR; TCRdb keeps in-frame clones, though not all of them. Among around 50,000 clones listed, under 85% were seen once. The sample consisted of peripheral blood, taken before any cancer treatment. These receptors all stem from a female donor older than 55 with stage II squamous cell lung carcinoma.

The chain carries TRBV2 and TRBJ2-4; 7 bases match TRBD1. The trim removed 6 bases at V and 0 bases at J, leaving 11 bases unmatched. CDR1 is SNHLY and CDR2 is FYNNEI in the germline V gene. This CDR3 is 17 amino acids long. Written as DNA, the CDR3 is TGTGCCAGCAGGGATCCGGGACAGACCATAGCCAAAAACATTCAGTACTTC. Its protein is CASRDPGQTIAKNIQYF.

CDR3 protein: CASSWDRSYEQYF. DNA for the CDR3: TGTGCCAGCAGTTGGGACAGATCCTACGAGCAGTACTTC. This chain uses TRBV27 with TRBJ2-7; 7 bases line up with TRBD1. Per germline, CDR1 MNHEY and CDR2 SMNVEV (reference sequence). The CDR3 runs 13 residues. The ends lost 4 bases at V and 1 base at J; junction bases unmatched: 1.